This TCR beta chain comes out of a study of human T cells and chemical hapten exposure. Findings and limits, study-wide: DPC sensitization produced no change in TCRs with frequency above 1 in 1000.

TCRdb independently ran MiXCR on the RACE reads; one entry per CDR3 protein. The sample holds about 37,000 distinct CDR3 sequences, about 5.5% seen once. CDR1 is SGHRS, CDR2 YFSETQ, per germline. The CDR3 covers 13 residues. The V end lost 0 bases, the J end lost 5 bases, and 8 bases lay between the germline ends. This clonotype was observed many times. Antigen: not known. The time point was: healthy volunteer bleed at 6 weeks. Extraction yielded total RNA from whole blood (unfractionated). Sequences were obtained from whole blood. This chain joins TRBV5-1 and TRBJ1-1; D remains ambiguous. The receptor was derived from a human donor in good health. Some clones in this sample may be carry-over from other donors' samples. The CDR3 coding sequence is TGCGCCAGCAGCTTGGATTGGGATACTGAAGCTTTCTTT. Translating gives CASSLDWDTEAFF. Full variable domain (missing parts from reference TRBV5-1 and TRBJ1-1): KAGVTQTPRYLIKTRGQQVTLSCSPISGHRSVSWYQQTPGQGLQFLFEYFSETQRNKGNFPGRFSGRQFSNSRSEMNVSTLELGDSALYLCASSLDWDTEAFFGQGTRLTVV.